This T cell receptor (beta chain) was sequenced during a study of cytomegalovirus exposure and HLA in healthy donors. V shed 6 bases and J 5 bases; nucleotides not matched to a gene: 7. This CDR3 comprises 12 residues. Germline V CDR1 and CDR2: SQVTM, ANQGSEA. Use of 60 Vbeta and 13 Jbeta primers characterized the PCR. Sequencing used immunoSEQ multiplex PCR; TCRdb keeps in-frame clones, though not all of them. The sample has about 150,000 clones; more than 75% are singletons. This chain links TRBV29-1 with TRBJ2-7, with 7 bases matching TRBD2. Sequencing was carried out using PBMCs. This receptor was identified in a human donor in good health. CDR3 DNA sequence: TGCAGCGTCTCCGGGGGGTTCAACGAGCAGTACTTC. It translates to CSVSGGFNEQYF.